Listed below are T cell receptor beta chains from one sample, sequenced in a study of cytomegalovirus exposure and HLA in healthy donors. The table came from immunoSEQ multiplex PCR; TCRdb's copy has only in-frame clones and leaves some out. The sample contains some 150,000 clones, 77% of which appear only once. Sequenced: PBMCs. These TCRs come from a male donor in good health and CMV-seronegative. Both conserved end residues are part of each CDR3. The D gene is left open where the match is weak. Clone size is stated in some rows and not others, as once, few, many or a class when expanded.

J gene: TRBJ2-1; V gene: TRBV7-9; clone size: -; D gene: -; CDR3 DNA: TGTGCCAGCAGCTTAGGAGGGGGATGGGACAATGAGCAGTTCTTC; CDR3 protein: CASSLGGGWDNEQFF
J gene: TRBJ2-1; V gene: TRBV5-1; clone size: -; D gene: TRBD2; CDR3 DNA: TGCGCCAGCAGCTTCGGGGGGGCCACGAACAATGAGCAGTTCTTC; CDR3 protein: CASSFGGATNNEQFF
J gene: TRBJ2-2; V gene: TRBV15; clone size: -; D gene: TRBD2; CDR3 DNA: TGTGCCACCAGCAGAGATGAGCTAGCGGGAGTCACCGGGGAGCTGTTTTTT; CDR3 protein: CATSRDELAGVTGELFF
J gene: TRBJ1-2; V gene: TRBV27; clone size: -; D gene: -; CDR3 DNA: TGTGCCAGCAGTTTATTGGGGGGAGAATGCACCTTC; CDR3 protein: CASSLLGGECTF
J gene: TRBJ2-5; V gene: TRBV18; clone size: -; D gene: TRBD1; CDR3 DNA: TGTGCCAGCTCGGCCGGGACAGGGAAAGGAGAGACCCAGTACTTC; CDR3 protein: CASSAGTGKGETQYF
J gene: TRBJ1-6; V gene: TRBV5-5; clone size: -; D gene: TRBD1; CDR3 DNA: TGTGCCAGCAGCTCGGACAGGGTCTCACCCCTCCACTTT; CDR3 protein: CASSSDRVSPLHF
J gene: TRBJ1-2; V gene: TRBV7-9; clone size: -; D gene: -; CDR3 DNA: TGTGCCATCCCTATCGGTACCAGGAACTATGGCTACACCTTC; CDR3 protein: CAIPIGTRNYGYTF
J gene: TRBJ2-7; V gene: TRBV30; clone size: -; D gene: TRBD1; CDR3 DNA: TGTGCCTGGAGGTTACAGGGGGCGGCCTACGAGCAGTACTTC; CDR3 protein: CAWRLQGAAYEQYF
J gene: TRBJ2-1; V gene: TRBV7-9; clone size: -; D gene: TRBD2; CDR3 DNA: TGTGCCAGCAGCTTACGTTCTAGCGGGTACAATGAGCAGTTCTTC; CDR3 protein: CASSLRSSGYNEQFF
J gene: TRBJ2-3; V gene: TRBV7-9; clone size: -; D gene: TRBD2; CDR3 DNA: TGTGCCTTCCACAAGCGGGAGGGCCCTCTTGACACAGATACGCAGTATTTT; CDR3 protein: CAFHKREGPLDTDTQYF
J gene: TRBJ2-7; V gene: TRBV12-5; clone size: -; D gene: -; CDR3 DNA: TGTGCTAGTGGTTTTTGGGGGCGAGGAGACGAGCAGTACTTC; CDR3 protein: CASGFWGRGDEQYF
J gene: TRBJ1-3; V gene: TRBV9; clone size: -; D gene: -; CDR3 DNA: TGTGCCAGCAGCGTCGGGGGAAACACCATATATTTT; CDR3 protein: CASSVGGNTIYF
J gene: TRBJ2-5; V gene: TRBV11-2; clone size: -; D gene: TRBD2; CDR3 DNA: TGTGCCAGCTCGACTAGCTGGGCCCAAGAGACCCAGTACTTC; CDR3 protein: CASSTSWAQETQYF
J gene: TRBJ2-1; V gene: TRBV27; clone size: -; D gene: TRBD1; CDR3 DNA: TGTGCAGGGATCCGGGACAGGGGATGGGAGGAGCAGTTCTTC; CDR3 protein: CAGIRDRGWEEQFF
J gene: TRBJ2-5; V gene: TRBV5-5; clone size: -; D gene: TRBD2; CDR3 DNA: TGTGCCAGCAGCCTAGGACTAGCGGGGGCCCAAGAGACCCAGTACTTC; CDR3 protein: CASSLGLAGAQETQYF
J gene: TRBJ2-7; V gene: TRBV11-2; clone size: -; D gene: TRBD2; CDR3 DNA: TGTGCCAGCAGACCTCGCGGGACTAGCGGATACGAGCAGTACTTC; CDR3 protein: CASRPRGTSGYEQYF
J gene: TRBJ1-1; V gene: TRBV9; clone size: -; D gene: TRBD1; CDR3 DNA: TGTGCCAGCAGCGCCCGGGACAGGGGTTGGACTGAAGCTTTCTTT; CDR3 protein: CASSARDRGWTEAFF
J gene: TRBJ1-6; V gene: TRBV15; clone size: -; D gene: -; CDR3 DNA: TGTGCCACCTCAGCGGGAAACTATAATTCACCCCTCCACTTT; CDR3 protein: CATSAGNYNSPLHF
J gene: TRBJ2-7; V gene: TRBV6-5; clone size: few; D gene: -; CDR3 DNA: TGTGCCAGCAGTTACAGCGACGCAGTATCCTACGAGCAGTACTTC; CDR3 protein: CASSYSDAVSYEQYF
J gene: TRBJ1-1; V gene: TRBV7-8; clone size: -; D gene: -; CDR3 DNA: TGTGCCAGCAGCTTACATAGTAATACTGAAGCTTTCTTT; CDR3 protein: CASSLHSNTEAFF
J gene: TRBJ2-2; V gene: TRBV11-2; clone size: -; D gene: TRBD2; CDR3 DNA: TGTGCCAGCAGCCGAGGGGGTAGCGGGATTGGGGAGCTGTTTTTT; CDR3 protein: CASSRGGSGIGELFF
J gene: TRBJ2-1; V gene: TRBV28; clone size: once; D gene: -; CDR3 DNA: TGTGCCAGCAGCTTAAGCCTTGAGCAGTTCTTC; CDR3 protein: CASSLSLEQFF
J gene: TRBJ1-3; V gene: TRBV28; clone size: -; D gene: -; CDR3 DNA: TGTGCCAGCAGAAACCGGGACAGAAACACCATATATTTT; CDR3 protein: CASRNRDRNTIYF
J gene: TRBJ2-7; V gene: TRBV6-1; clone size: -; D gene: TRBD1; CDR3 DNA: TGTGCCAGCAGTGGGGCGGGACAGGGGTCCCACGAGCAGTACTTC; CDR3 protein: CASSGAGQGSHEQYF
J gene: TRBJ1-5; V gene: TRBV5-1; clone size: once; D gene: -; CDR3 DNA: TGCGCCAGCAGCTGGAACGGACACAACAATCAGCCCCAGCATTTT; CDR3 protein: CASSWNGHNNQPQHF
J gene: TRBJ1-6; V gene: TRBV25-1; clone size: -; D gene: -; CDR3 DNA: TGTGCCAGCAGCCGGGACACCTTGAATAATTCACCCCTCCACTTT; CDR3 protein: CASSRDTLNNSPLHF
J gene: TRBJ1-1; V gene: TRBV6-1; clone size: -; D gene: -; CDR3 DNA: TGTGCCAGCAGTGTGGGGGGGATTAACACCGAAGCTTTCTTT; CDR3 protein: CASSVGGINTEAFF
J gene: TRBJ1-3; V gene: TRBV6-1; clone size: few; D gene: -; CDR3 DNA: TGTGCCAGCAGTGAAGAAAGGGGCATAGGAAACACCATATATTTT; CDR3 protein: CASSEERGIGNTIYF
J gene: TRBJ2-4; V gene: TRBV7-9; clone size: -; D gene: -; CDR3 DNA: TGTGCCAGCAGCGGACAACCGGCGACAGCCAAAAACAGTCAGTACTTC; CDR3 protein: CASSGQPATAKNSQYF
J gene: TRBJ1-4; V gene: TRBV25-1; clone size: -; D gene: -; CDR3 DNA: TGTGCCAGCAGTGATTTACGGGGGGCTGATAATGAAAAACTGTTTTTT; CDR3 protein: CASSDLRGADNEKLFF
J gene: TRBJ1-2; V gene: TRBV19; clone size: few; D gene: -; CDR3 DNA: TGTGCCAGTAGCCCGGGGAACTATGGCTACACCTTC; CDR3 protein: CASSPGNYGYTF
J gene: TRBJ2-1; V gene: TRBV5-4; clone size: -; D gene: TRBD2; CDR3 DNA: TGTGCCAGCAGCTTAGGGACTAGCGGGGGTGATGAGCAGTTCTTC; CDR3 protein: CASSLGTSGGDEQFF
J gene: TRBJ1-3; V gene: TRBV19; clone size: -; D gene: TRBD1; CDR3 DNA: TGTGCCAGTAGCCAGAGACAGGGAACCTCTGGAAACACCATATATTTT; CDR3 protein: CASSQRQGTSGNTIYF
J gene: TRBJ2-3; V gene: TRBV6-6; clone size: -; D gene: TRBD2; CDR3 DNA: TGTGCCAGCAGTCCGATAGCGGGAACTAGCACAGATACGCAGTATTTT; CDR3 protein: CASSPIAGTSTDTQYF
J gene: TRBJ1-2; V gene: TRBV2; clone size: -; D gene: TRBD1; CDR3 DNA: TGTGCCAGCGGCCGACAGGGTACGGATGGCTACACCTTC; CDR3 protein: CASGRQGTDGYTF
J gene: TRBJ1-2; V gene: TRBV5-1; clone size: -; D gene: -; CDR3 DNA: TGCGCCAGCAGCTTGGCGGGGGATGCCTATGGCTACACCTTC; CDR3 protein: CASSLAGDAYGYTF
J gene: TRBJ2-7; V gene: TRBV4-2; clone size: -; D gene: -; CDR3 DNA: TGTGCCAGCAGCCAAGATTACGGGACACCTTACGAGCAGTACTTC; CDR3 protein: CASSQDYGTPYEQYF
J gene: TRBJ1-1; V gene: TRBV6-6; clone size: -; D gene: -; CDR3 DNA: TGTGCCAGCAGCCCCACAGGGATAACTGAAGCTTTCTTT; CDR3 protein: CASSPTGITEAFF
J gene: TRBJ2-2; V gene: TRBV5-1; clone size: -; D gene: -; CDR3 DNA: TGCGCCAGCAGCTTCGACAGACCCACCGGGGAGCTGTTTTTT; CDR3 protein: CASSFDRPTGELFF
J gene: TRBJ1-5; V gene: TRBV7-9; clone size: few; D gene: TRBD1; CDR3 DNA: TGTGCCAGCAGCCAAGACAGGGCGGGGAATCAGCCCCAGCATTTT; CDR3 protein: CASSQDRAGNQPQHF